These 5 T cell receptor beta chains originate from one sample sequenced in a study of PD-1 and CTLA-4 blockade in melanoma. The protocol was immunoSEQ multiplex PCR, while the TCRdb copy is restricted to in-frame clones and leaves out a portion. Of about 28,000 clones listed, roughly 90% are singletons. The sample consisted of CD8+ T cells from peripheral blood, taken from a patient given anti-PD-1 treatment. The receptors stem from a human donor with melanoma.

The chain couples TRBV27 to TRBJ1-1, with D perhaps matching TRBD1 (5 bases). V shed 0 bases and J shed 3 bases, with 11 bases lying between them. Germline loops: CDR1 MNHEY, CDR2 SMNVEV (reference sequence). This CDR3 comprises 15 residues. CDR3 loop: CASSLSSGGDTEAFF. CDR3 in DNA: TGTGCCAGCAGTTTATCTTCAGGAGGGGACACTGAAGCTTTCTTT.

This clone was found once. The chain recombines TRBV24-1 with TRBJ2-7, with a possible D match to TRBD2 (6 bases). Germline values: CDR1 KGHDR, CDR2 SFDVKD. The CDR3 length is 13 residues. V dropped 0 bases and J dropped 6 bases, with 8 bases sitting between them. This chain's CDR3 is CATSDLAGGEQYF. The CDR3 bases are TGTGCCACCAGTGATTTGGCCGGGGGCGAGCAGTACTTC.

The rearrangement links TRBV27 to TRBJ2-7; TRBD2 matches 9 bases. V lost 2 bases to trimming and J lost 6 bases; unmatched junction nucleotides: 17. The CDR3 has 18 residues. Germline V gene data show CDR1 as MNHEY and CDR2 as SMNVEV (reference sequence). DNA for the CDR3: TGTGCCAGCAGTTTACGCAATCCGGTAGCGGGAGCCCCGGGCGAGCAGTACTTC. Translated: CASSLRNPVAGAPGEQYF.

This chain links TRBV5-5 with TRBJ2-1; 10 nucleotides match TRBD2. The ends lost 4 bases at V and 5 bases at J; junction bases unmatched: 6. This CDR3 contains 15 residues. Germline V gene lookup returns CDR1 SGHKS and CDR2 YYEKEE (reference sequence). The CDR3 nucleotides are TGTGCCAGCAGCCTTGGGCTAGCGGGAGACAATGAGCAGTTCTTC. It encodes CASSLGLAGDNEQFF. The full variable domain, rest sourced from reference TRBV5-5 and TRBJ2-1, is DAGVTQSPTHLIKTRGQQVTLRCSPISGHKSVSWYQQVLGQGPQFIFQYYEKEERGRGNFPDRFSARQFPNYSSELNVNALLLGDSALYLCASSLGLAGDNEQFFGPGTRLTVL.

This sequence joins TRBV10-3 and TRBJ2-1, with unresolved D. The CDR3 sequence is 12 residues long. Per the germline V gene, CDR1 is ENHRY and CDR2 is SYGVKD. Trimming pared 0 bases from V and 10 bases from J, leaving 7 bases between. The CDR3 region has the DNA TGTGCCATCAGTGAGTCGGCGGAGGAGCAGTTCTTC. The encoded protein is CAISESAEEQFF.